A single sample gave rise to the 9 T cell receptor beta chains below, sequenced in a study of blood T cell repertoires in COVID-19. The data were produced by immunoSEQ multiplex PCR, yet TCRdb's version contains in-frame clones alone and is incomplete. In the table there are approximately 300,000 clones, around 82% of which are singletons. The sequenced sample was peripheral blood. Every receptor here comes from a human donor with COVID-19, enrolled during active disease. The donor label of this sample is uncertain.

The chain combines TRBV18 with TRBJ1-1; D remains ambiguous. Germline V gene data show CDR1 as KGHSH and CDR2 as LQKENI. V dropped 3 bases and J dropped 0 bases, with 14 bases sitting between them. The CDR3 is made up of 16 amino acids. This chain's CDR3 is CASSPGSSSMNTEAFF. CDR3 nucleotides: TGTGCCAGCTCACCCGGGTCTTCCTCCATGAACACTGAAGCTTTCTTT.

In DNA form, the CDR3 reads TGTGCCAGCAGTGAAGCGACAGGGTGGAGCACTGAAGCTTTCTTT. Translating gives CASSEATGWSTEAFF. This chain joins TRBV2 and TRBJ1-1; 7 nucleotides agree with TRBD1. Germline trimming cut 0 bases from V and 4 bases from J; bases unmatched to any gene: 5. The CDR3 consists of 15 residues. From germline, CDR1 is SNHLY and CDR2 FYNNEI.

The chain joins TRBV29-1 to TRBJ2-5; TRBD1 matches 7 bases. Per germline, CDR1 SQVTM and CDR2 ANQGSEA. With V trimmed by 6 bases and J by 1 base, 5 bases remained unmatched. The CDR3 has 13 residues. CDR3 region: CSVAPGGQETQYF. The CDR3 coding sequence is TGCAGCGTGGCCCCAGGGGGCCAAGAGACCCAGTACTTC.

This clone showed up just once. The chain combines TRBV7-9 with TRBJ1-1; a weak D match, TRBD1 (6 bases). The V end was cut by 5 bases, the J end by 1 base, with 20 bases between. CDR1 SEHNR and CDR2 FQNEAQ come from the germline V gene (reference sequence). There are 17 residues in the CDR3. The CDR3 DNA reads as TGTGCCAGCAGCCCCAGGGGTGGGGACCTGGGGAACACTGAAGCTTTCTTT. Its protein is CASSPRGGDLGNTEAFF.

The chain carries TRBV11-2 and TRBJ2-5; D possibly corresponds to TRBD1 (5 bases). The CDR3 covers 12 residues. In germline, CDR1 is SGHAT, CDR2 FQNNGV. V was shortened by 10 bases and J by 3 bases, with 12 bases between the two germline ends. Written as DNA, the CDR3 is TGTGCCATTTTCTCAGGGAAAGAGACCCAGTACTTC. It specifies CAIFSGKETQYF. The full variable domain, with the rest looked up from reference TRBV11-2 and TRBJ2-5, is EAGVAQSPRYKIIEKRQSVAFWCNPISGHATLYWYQQILGQGPKLLIQFQNNGVVDDSQLPKDRFSAERLKGVDSTLKIQPAKLEDSAVYLCAIFSGKETQYFGPGTRLLVL.

The chain combines TRBV29-1 with TRBJ1-1; a weak D match, TRBD1 (6 bases). This CDR3 has 16 residues. Looked up from germline, CDR1 is SQVTM and CDR2 is ANQGSEA. The V and J ends lost 0 bases and 12 bases respectively, with 26 bases between them. Written as DNA, the CDR3 is TGCAGCGTTGAAGACCCACAGGTCGTAGGGGGAACGGGAACTTTCTTT. Translating it yields CSVEDPQVVGGTGTFF.

As for this clone: Other DNA sequences in the sample encode the same CDR3. The chain couples TRBV30 to TRBJ1-1; a possible D gene is TRBD1 (5 bases). The CDR3 totals 13 residues. Germline V gives CDR1 GTSNPN, CDR2 SVGIG (reference sequence). V dropped 0 bases and J dropped 4 bases, with 9 bases sitting between them. DNA for the CDR3: TGTGCCTGGAGTGTAGGCGGGGGCACTGAAGCTTTCTTT. It specifies CAWSVGGGTEAFF.

A single count supports this clone. The chain uses TRBV6-5 and TRBJ1-5; no firm D call. V lost 5 bases and J lost 7, with 18 bases in between. Germline lookup yields CDR1 MNHEY and CDR2 SVGAGI. The CDR3 loop spans 15 amino acids. DNA of the CDR3: TGTGCCAGCAGTCTCGTGGAGAGCTGGGAGCAGCCCCAGCATTTT. This sequence encodes CASSLVESWEQPQHF.

The rearrangement joins TRBV27 to TRBJ2-7, with 8 positions matching TRBD1. Germline loops: CDR1 MNHEY, CDR2 SMNVEV (reference sequence). The CDR3 runs to 14 residues. The trim removed 5 bases at V and 2 bases at J, leaving 5 bases unmatched. The CDR3 DNA sequence: TGTGCCAGCAGTGATTACAGGGGGGCCTACGAGCAGTACTTC. Amino acids: CASSDYRGAYEQYF.